This record concerns one TCR beta chain sequence. The antigen is undetermined. The record originates from a study of T cells in localized non-small cell lung cancer. Study findings and constraints: Elevated blood T cell density was associated with longer overall survival.

V was clipped by 0 bases and J by 7 bases; unmatched bases: 9. CDR1 and CDR2 from the germline V gene are SGHRS and YFSETQ. The CDR3 is made up of 17 amino acids. TCRdb's table, derived via immunoSEQ multiplex PCR, lists solely in-frame clones and lacks some. The sample lists 20,000 to 30,000 clones; around 83% were seen once. The sequence was collected from a woman aged 40-69 years with stage I lung adenocarcinoma. The sequenced sample was peripheral blood, obtained before any cancer treatment. The V call is TRBV5-1, the J call TRBJ2-1; 11 nucleotides line up with TRBD2. The CDR3 DNA reads as TGCGCCAGCAGCTTGGCGGTTAGCGGGGGGGCTTTGAATGAGCAGTTCTTC. This sequence encodes CASSLAVSGGALNEQFF.